The following is a T cell receptor (beta chain) sequence with its context. Antigen specificity is unknown. PCR amplification relied on 60 Vbeta primers (plus 13 Jbeta primers). Clones were sequenced by immunoSEQ multiplex PCR, and TCRdb holds only the in-frame ones, with some missing. The profile covers around 130,000 clones, with around 72% appearing a single time and around 1.5% taken by the ten largest. This entry belongs to a study of cytomegalovirus exposure and HLA in healthy donors. Across the whole study: Across about 400 genotyped donors, roughly 85% landed in the Caucasian-associated ancestry cluster. Study-level findings and limits: Later analysis showed most CMV-associated TCR beta chains appearing HLA-restricted.

Germline V gene sequence: CDR1 SEHNR, CDR2 FQNEAQ (reference sequence). The CDR3 is 13 residues long. With V trimmed by 4 bases and J by 3 bases, 3 bases remained unmatched. The rearrangement uses TRBV7-9 and TRBJ2-7; 7 bases match TRBD1. The receptor was isolated from a woman aged 18-29 years in good health and CMV-seronegative. The sequenced sample consisted of PBMCs. CDR3 in amino acids: CASSYRDSYEQYF. CDR3 nucleotide sequence: TGTGCCAGCAGCTATAGGGACAGCTACGAGCAGTACTTC.